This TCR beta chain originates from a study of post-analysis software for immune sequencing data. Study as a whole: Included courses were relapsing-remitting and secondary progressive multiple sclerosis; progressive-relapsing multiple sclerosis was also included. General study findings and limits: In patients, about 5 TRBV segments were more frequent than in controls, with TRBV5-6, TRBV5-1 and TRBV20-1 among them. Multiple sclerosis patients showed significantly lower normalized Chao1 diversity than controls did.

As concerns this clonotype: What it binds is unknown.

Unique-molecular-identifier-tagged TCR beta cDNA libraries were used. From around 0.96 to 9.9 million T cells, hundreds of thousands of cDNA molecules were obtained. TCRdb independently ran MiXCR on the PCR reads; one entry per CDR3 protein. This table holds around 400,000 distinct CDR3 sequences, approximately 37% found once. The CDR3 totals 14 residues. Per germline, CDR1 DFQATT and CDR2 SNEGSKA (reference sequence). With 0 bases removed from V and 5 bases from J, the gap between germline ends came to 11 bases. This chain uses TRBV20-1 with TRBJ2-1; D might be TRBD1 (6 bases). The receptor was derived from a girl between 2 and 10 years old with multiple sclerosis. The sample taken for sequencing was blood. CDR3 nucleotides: TGCAGTGCTAGAGATTCCAGGGGCCACAATGAGCAGTTCTTC. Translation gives CSARDSRGHNEQFF.